This record looks at one TCR beta chain sequence and its context. The specificity of this receptor is unknown. Base qualities are not provided; no much larger clone lies one nucleotide away. The entry originates in a study of robustness of blood B and T cell sequencing (dated by TCRdb to the late 2010s). As for the study more broadly: The study was designed to determine how much peripheral blood is required to reliably characterize an individual's TCRbeta and IgG repertoires. In each of the 10 or so independently drawn blood samples, TCRbeta and IgG repertoires were quantified. As technical replicates, two replicate TCRbeta cDNA libraries were prepared from one shared RNA pool derived from a single 10 ml draw. Findings and caveats that apply to the study as a whole: The TCRbeta rarefaction curves did not fully level off, which suggests either under-sequencing or many low-abundance clonotypes. No improvement in the overlap of rare TCRbeta clonotypes was observed when tubes were pooled, implying that much larger blood volumes would be needed for rare TCRbeta clonotypes to be captured. Combining 3 or 4 tubes (roughly 30-45 ml blood) brought coverage of the top 10,000 TCRbeta clonotypes close to saturation. Evidence of cross-contamination, likely from batch processing, showed up in one pair of TCRbeta libraries, so the UMI-sequence pairs shared by that pair of libraries were removed. The 1,000 most abundant TCRbeta clonotypes from the pooled draws were detected in every single 10 ml sample. Of the top 10,000 TCRbeta clonotypes in one technical replicate library, 90% to 95% were also found in the other technical replicate library. Immediate fractionation was required for EDTA tubes, so the use of EDTA tubes in multi-site collections was limited.

Library preparation was by PCR. Sequencing used an Illumina MiSeq. cDNA was made using SMARTScribe reverse transcriptase and a 5' template-switch oligo that added a universal priming site. Each cDNA molecule was tagged by a 12-nucleotide random unique molecular identifier (UMI) carried on the template-switch oligo. During reverse transcription, TCRbeta transcripts were targeted using chain-specific reverse primers. Residual template-switch adapters were removed by uracil DNA glycosylase treatment, and cDNA was purified using a Qiagen MinElute kit. For the first PCR, KAPA HiFi HotStart ReadyMix was used for approximately 20 cycles, with amplification split across four 50 ul reactions containing step-out primers. Before any further amplification, the products of the first-round PCR were gel-purified. Illumina Nextera adapters were attached in a second PCR of roughly 8 cycles, and the libraries were then purified and pooled. A 50-nucleotide 5' read captured the UMI barcode for each TCRbeta molecule. The source study handled its data this way. The MIGEC toolkit was used to group reads by UMI into consensus reads. Final reads were produced by merging forward and reverse consensus reads with PEAR. Identical UMI-sequence pairs shared across libraries were treated as cross-sample contamination and removed by a custom decontamination script. MIGMAP, a wrapper around IgBLAST, was used for V(D)J assignment and CDR3 extraction. A TCR clonotype was defined as sharing the same V gene, J gene and CDR3 amino acid sequence, and CDR1 and CDR2 were not sequenced. TCRdb applied fastp at Q25 and MiXCR to the public reads, then kept only in-frame beta chains. When rows share a CDR3 protein, they turn into one entry using the most common DNA and genes. The V and J calls, along with clone size, are taken from TCRdb and not from the paper's own processing. This sample lists 1,500 or so distinct CDR3 sequences; roughly 70% were detected once. The leading ten clones occupy less than 40% of the sample.

mRNA, which captures expressed receptors, was used instead of genomic DNA for quantification of TCRbeta repertoires. Buffy coat leukocytes were collected into Trizol, and RNA was extracted with the Direct-zol RNA MiniPrep Plus kit without cell sorting. EDTA blood tubes were spun right away at 4 degrees C to separate plasma, buffy coat and red blood cells. The germline V gene encodes CDR1 SGHTA and CDR2 FQGTGA. Deletion took 0 bases off V and 8 bases off J, with a span of 13 bases between the germline ends. The CDR3 covers 14 residues, taking in both the cysteine and the phenylalanine. Only the CDR3 DNA is retained, 42 bases long and in frame from the first base.

The specimen was peripheral blood. This receptor was identified in a human donor in good health. The V and J segments used are TRBV7-3 and TRBJ1-2, with the D gene not clear enough to name. The nucleotide sequence is given as TGTGCCAGCAGCTTAACGGCAGGCTCAAGGGGCTACACCTTC. It encodes CASSLTAGSRGYTF. The CDR3 plus the reference TRBV7-3 and TRBJ1-2 genes for the other parts give the full variable domain: GAGVSQTPSNKVTEKGKYVELRCDPISGHTALYWYRQSLGQGPEFLIYFQGTGAADDSGLPNDRFFAVRPEGSVSTLKIQRTERGDSAVYLCASSLTAGSRGYTFGSGTRLTVV.